Listed below are T cell receptor beta chains from one sample, sequenced in a study of graft-versus-host responses after intestinal transplantation. Some clones are missing from TCRdb's copy, which holds only in-frame ones; the method was immunoSEQ multiplex PCR. The sample has 20,000 to 25,000 clones; around 38% are singletons. The sequencing here drew on alloreactive CD8+ T cells from a mixed lymphocyte reaction culture, taken before intestinal transplant. The receptor set was obtained from a human patient who received an intestinal transplant. Each CDR3 is given with its conserved first and last residue. The order of the fields is clone size, V gene, J gene, D gene, CDR3 protein, CDR3 DNA. A D gene is named only where the DNA matches it firmly. Clone size is not always given. Where it is, it says once, few, many or a class for expanded clones.

clone size: NA; V gene: TRBV6-1; J gene: TRBJ1-3; D gene: TRBD1; CDR3 protein: CASTRTGPSGNTIYF; CDR3 DNA: TGTGCCAGCACCCGGACAGGGCCCTCTGGAAACACCATATATTTT
clone size: NA; V gene: TRBV4-1; J gene: TRBJ2-1; D gene: NA; CDR3 protein: CASSQVISRTYNEQFF; CDR3 DNA: TGTGCCAGCAGCCAAGTAATCTCAAGAACGTACAATGAGCAGTTCTTC
clone size: medium-sized; V gene: TRBV6-6; J gene: TRBJ2-7; D gene: TRBD2; CDR3 protein: CASSKNSGSRTGEQYF; CDR3 DNA: TGTGCCAGCAGCAAGAACAGCGGGAGTCGTACAGGCGAGCAGTACTTC
clone size: NA; V gene: TRBV10-2; J gene: TRBJ2-7; D gene: NA; CDR3 protein: CASSLSSTGYDEQYF; CDR3 DNA: TGCGCCAGCAGTTTATCAAGTACGGGGTACGACGAGCAGTACTTC
clone size: medium-sized; V gene: TRBV28; J gene: TRBJ1-5; D gene: NA; CDR3 protein: CASSLWPGVWAQHF; CDR3 DNA: TGTGCCAGCAGTTTGTGGCCGGGGGTTTGGGCCCAGCATTTT
clone size: once; V gene: TRBV4-2; J gene: TRBJ2-6; D gene: NA; CDR3 protein: CASSQPGSGANVLTF; CDR3 DNA: TGTGCCAGCAGCCAACCCGGGTCTGGGGCCAACGTCCTGACTTTC
clone size: NA; V gene: TRBV28; J gene: TRBJ1-2; D gene: NA; CDR3 protein: CASSRDRVRPYYGYTF; CDR3 DNA: TGTGCCAGCAGCCGCGACAGAGTCAGACCTTACTATGGCTACACCTTC
clone size: NA; V gene: TRBV11-3; J gene: TRBJ1-2; D gene: TRBD1; CDR3 protein: CASSPTDRGYGYTF; CDR3 DNA: TGTGCCAGCAGCCCAACGGACAGGGGATATGGCTACACCTTC
clone size: NA; V gene: TRBV27; J gene: TRBJ2-3; D gene: NA; CDR3 protein: CASSFLGTLDTQYF; CDR3 DNA: TGTGCCAGCAGTTTCCTCGGGACTCTAGATACGCAGTATTTT
clone size: NA; V gene: TRBV15; J gene: TRBJ1-5; D gene: NA; CDR3 protein: CATSRDRGLNQPQHF; CDR3 DNA: TGTGCCACCAGCAGAGATAGGGGTCTCAATCAGCCCCAGCATTTT
clone size: few; V gene: TRBV6-1; J gene: TRBJ2-1; D gene: NA; CDR3 protein: CASRFWGGNEQFF; CDR3 DNA: TGTGCCAGCAGATTCTGGGGTGGCAATGAGCAGTTCTTC
clone size: NA; V gene: TRBV5-1; J gene: TRBJ2-1; D gene: NA; CDR3 protein: CASSLGGNANEQFF; CDR3 DNA: TGCGCCAGCAGCTTGGGGGGGAATGCCAATGAGCAGTTCTTC
clone size: few; V gene: TRBV4-1; J gene: TRBJ2-1; D gene: TRBD1; CDR3 protein: CASSQEGQNNEQFF; CDR3 DNA: TGCGCCAGCAGCCAAGAGGGACAGAACAATGAGCAGTTCTTC
clone size: NA; V gene: TRBV5-6; J gene: TRBJ2-4; D gene: NA; CDR3 protein: CASSPVSAKNIQYF; CDR3 DNA: TGTGCCAGCAGCCCGGTCTCGGCCAAAAACATTCAGTACTTC
clone size: medium-sized; V gene: TRBV7-3; J gene: TRBJ2-7; D gene: TRBD2; CDR3 protein: CASSLRGGGRPNEQYF; CDR3 DNA: TGTGCCAGCAGCTTAAGGGGGGGCGGGAGGCCCAACGAGCAGTACTTC
clone size: NA; V gene: TRBV5-4; J gene: TRBJ2-7; D gene: NA; CDR3 protein: CASSYPGNREQYF; CDR3 DNA: TGTGCCAGCAGCTATCCGGGGAATCGCGAGCAGTACTTC
clone size: once; V gene: TRBV6-6; J gene: TRBJ2-1; D gene: NA; CDR3 protein: CASSIGPLITEQFF; CDR3 DNA: TGTGCCAGCAGTATCGGGCCCTTGATCACTGAGCAGTTCTTC
clone size: NA; V gene: TRBV28; J gene: TRBJ1-5; D gene: NA; CDR3 protein: CASSSPGAHNQPQHF; CDR3 DNA: TGTGCCAGCAGCTCTCCAGGGGCCCACAATCAGCCCCAGCATTTT
clone size: NA; V gene: TRBV27; J gene: TRBJ2-7; D gene: NA; CDR3 protein: CASSLNPGPPYEQYF; CDR3 DNA: TGTGCCAGCAGTTTAAATCCGGGGCCCCCCTACGAGCAGTACTTC
clone size: few; V gene: TRBV10-3; J gene: TRBJ2-7; D gene: TRBD2; CDR3 protein: CAISLAGEGTYEQYF; CDR3 DNA: TGTGCCATCAGCCTAGCGGGCGAGGGCACCTACGAGCAGTACTTC
clone size: NA; V gene: TRBV10-3; J gene: TRBJ1-1; D gene: NA; CDR3 protein: CAIGAGRSGAEAFF; CDR3 DNA: TGTGCCATCGGAGCCGGACGGTCCGGGGCTGAAGCTTTCTTT
clone size: NA; V gene: TRBV6-5; J gene: TRBJ1-1; D gene: NA; CDR3 protein: CASSYSRTPLNTEAFF; CDR3 DNA: TGTGCCAGCAGTTACTCGAGGACGCCCTTGAACACTGAAGCTTTCTTT
clone size: NA; V gene: TRBV28; J gene: TRBJ2-1; D gene: NA; CDR3 protein: CASRGISSYNEQFF; CDR3 DNA: TGTGCCAGCAGAGGGATAAGCTCCTACAATGAGCAGTTCTTC
clone size: NA; V gene: TRBV13; J gene: TRBJ2-7; D gene: NA; CDR3 protein: CASSLGPPGAERSYEQYF; CDR3 DNA: TGTGCCAGCAGCTTAGGCCCCCCAGGGGCGGAACGCTCCTACGAGCAGTACTTC
clone size: NA; V gene: TRBV6-6; J gene: TRBJ1-2; D gene: TRBD1; CDR3 protein: CASRRQGSLPSYGYTF; CDR3 DNA: TGTGCCAGCAGAAGACAGGGATCCTTGCCCTCCTATGGCTACACCTTC
clone size: few; V gene: TRBV29-1; J gene: TRBJ1-5; D gene: NA; CDR3 protein: CSVEDGGNQPQHF; CDR3 DNA: TGCAGCGTTGAAGACGGTGGGAATCAGCCCCAGCATTTT
clone size: NA; V gene: TRBV5-6; J gene: TRBJ2-7; D gene: TRBD2; CDR3 protein: CASSSFGREGTYEQYF; CDR3 DNA: TGTGCCAGCAGCTCGTTCGGGCGGGAGGGGACCTACGAGCAGTACTTC
clone size: medium-sized; V gene: TRBV5-1; J gene: TRBJ2-7; D gene: TRBD1; CDR3 protein: CASSLGGQGWEEQYF; CDR3 DNA: TGCGCCAGCAGCTTGGGGGGACAGGGGTGGGAAGAGCAGTACTTC
clone size: NA; V gene: TRBV18; J gene: TRBJ2-7; D gene: NA; CDR3 protein: CASSPPSGSRYEQYF; CDR3 DNA: TGTGCCAGCTCACCCCCGTCCGGAAGCAGATACGAGCAGTACTTC
clone size: NA; V gene: TRBV5-1; J gene: TRBJ2-7; D gene: NA; CDR3 protein: CASRISDEQYF; CDR3 DNA: TGCGCCAGCAGGATTTCCGACGAGCAGTACTTC
clone size: NA; V gene: TRBV29-1; J gene: TRBJ1-2; D gene: TRBD1; CDR3 protein: CSTGQGAYGYTF; CDR3 DNA: TGCAGCACAGGACAGGGTGCGTATGGCTACACCTTC
clone size: few; V gene: TRBV5-1; J gene: TRBJ1-5; D gene: NA; CDR3 protein: CASSLDSASQPQHF; CDR3 DNA: TGCGCCAGCAGCTTGGACAGTGCCTCTCAGCCCCAGCATTTT
clone size: few; V gene: TRBV6-1; J gene: TRBJ2-1; D gene: NA; CDR3 protein: CASQTGNSYNEQFF; CDR3 DNA: TGTGCCAGCCAAACAGGCAACTCCTACAATGAGCAGTTCTTC
clone size: few; V gene: TRBV7-2; J gene: TRBJ1-3; D gene: NA; CDR3 protein: CASSLAVATLSGNTIYF; CDR3 DNA: TGTGCCAGCAGCTTAGCGGTAGCGACTCTCTCTGGAAACACCATATATTTT
clone size: NA; V gene: TRBV2; J gene: TRBJ1-2; D gene: NA; CDR3 protein: CASSVQGPYGYTF; CDR3 DNA: TGTGCCAGCAGTGTGCAGGGGCCATATGGCTACACCTTC
clone size: NA; V gene: TRBV7-9; J gene: TRBJ1-5; D gene: TRBD1; CDR3 protein: CASSLEGAGVQPQHF; CDR3 DNA: TGTGCCAGCAGCTTAGAGGGGGCAGGGGTTCAGCCCCAGCATTTT
clone size: once; V gene: TRBV19; J gene: TRBJ2-1; D gene: NA; CDR3 protein: CASSMGPGEEQFF; CDR3 DNA: TGTGCCAGTAGTATGGGGCCCGGGGAGGAGCAGTTCTTC
clone size: few; V gene: TRBV6-5; J gene: TRBJ2-5; D gene: NA; CDR3 protein: CASSRGPFTGEQYF; CDR3 DNA: TGTGCCAGCAGTCGCGGACCCTTTACGGGGGAGCAGTACTTC
clone size: NA; V gene: TRBV11-3; J gene: TRBJ2-2; D gene: NA; CDR3 protein: CASSRGTGELFF; CDR3 DNA: TGTGCCAGCAGCCGGGGCACCGGGGAGCTGTTTTTT
clone size: NA; V gene: TRBV5-1; J gene: TRBJ2-7; D gene: NA; CDR3 protein: CASSLGDARYEQYF; CDR3 DNA: TGCGCCAGCAGCTTGGGGGACGCCCGATACGAGCAGTACTTC
clone size: NA; V gene: TRBV18; J gene: TRBJ1-5; D gene: NA; CDR3 protein: CASSRGFNQPQHF; CDR3 DNA: TGTGCCAGCTCACGGGGATTCAATCAGCCCCAGCATTTT
clone size: NA; V gene: TRBV19; J gene: TRBJ2-7; D gene: NA; CDR3 protein: CASSIAVSEYEQYF; CDR3 DNA: TGTGCCAGTAGTATCGCGGTGAGCGAGTACGAGCAGTACTTC
clone size: NA; V gene: TRBV5-1; J gene: TRBJ1-6; D gene: NA; CDR3 protein: CASSLDGREGSPLHF; CDR3 DNA: TGCGCCAGCAGCTTGGATGGCAGGGAAGGGTCACCCCTCCACTTT